These T cell receptor beta chains were read from a single sample in a study of cytomegalovirus exposure and HLA in healthy donors. TCRdb's table, derived via immunoSEQ multiplex PCR, lists solely in-frame clones and lacks some. The sample lists about 160,000 clones; about four fifths were seen once. Sequences were obtained from PBMCs. The receptors come from a woman in her fifties or sixties in good health and CMV-seropositive. CDR3s include the opening cysteine and the closing phenylalanine or tryptophan. A D gene is named only where the DNA matches it firmly. Clone size is given for some rows only: seen once, a few or many times, or a class if the clone is expanded.

J gene	clone size	V gene	D gene	CDR3 DNA	CDR3 protein
TRBJ2-1	once	TRBV28	TRBD2	TGTGCCAGCAGTAGTAGCGGGAGGGATTACAATGAGCAGTTCTTC	CASSSSGRDYNEQFF
TRBJ1-5	.	TRBV5-8	TRBD1	TGTGCCAGCAGCTTGGCGGGGACAGGGGGCGGGTGGAGCAATCAGCCCCAGCATTTT	CASSLAGTGGGWSNQPQHF
TRBJ2-4	.	TRBV18	.	TGTGCCAGCTCACCTGAGGTGGACATTCAGTACTTC	CASSPEVDIQYF
TRBJ1-1	few	TRBV9	.	TGTGCCAGCAGCGAACTGATCCCGGGACGGGGGGCTTTCTTT	CASSELIPGRGAFF
TRBJ2-7	.	TRBV5-8	.	TGTGCCAGCAGCTTTCTAGGGGTCGGCTTTTCAGAATCCTACGAGCAGTACTTC	CASSFLGVGFSESYEQYF
TRBJ2-5	once	TRBV7-9	.	TGTGCCAGCAGCCCCATCAACCCGTCGCGGCAGTACTTC	CASSPINPSRQYF
TRBJ2-2	.	TRBV5-4	.	TGTGCCAGCAGCTTGTTAGGGGCAGGGGGGGAGCTGTTTTTT	CASSLLGAGGELFF
TRBJ2-5	.	TRBV21-1	.	TGTGCCAGCAGCGAGAACAGGGTAGGGGAGACCCAGTACTTC	CASSENRVGETQYF
TRBJ1-1	.	TRBV6-4	TRBD1	TGTGCCAGCAGTGCCGAGACAGGGTCCGCTGAAGCTTTCTTT	CASSAETGSAEAFF
TRBJ2-1	.	TRBV9	TRBD2	TGTGCCAGCAGCGTAGAAGTAAGACTAGCGGGAGGGCCTCATGAGCAGTTCTTC	CASSVEVRLAGGPHEQFF
TRBJ2-7	.	TRBV20-1	.	TGCAGTGCTTACCAGGGCGGCGAGCAGTACTTC	CSAYQGGEQYF
TRBJ2-7	once	TRBV10-3	.	TGTGCCATCAGTGACAGCGATACTCCCTACGAGCAGTACTTC	CAISDSDTPYEQYF
TRBJ2-1	few	TRBV2	TRBD2	TGTGCCAGCAGTTACCCTGGGACTAGCGGGATTGAGCAGTTCTTC	CASSYPGTSGIEQFF
TRBJ1-2	.	TRBV27	.	TGTGCCAGAAAGTTTAAGCAGGGGTACTATGGCTACACCTTC	CARKFKQGYYGYTF
TRBJ2-1	.	TRBV29-1	TRBD2	TGCAGCGTTGAAGATGCTTTAGCGGGAGGGTACAATGAGCAGTTCTTC	CSVEDALAGGYNEQFF
TRBJ2-3	.	TRBV19	TRBD1	TGTGCCAGTAGATTGACAGGGGGCCGGAGCACAGATACGCAGTATTTT	CASRLTGGRSTDTQYF
TRBJ1-2	.	TRBV7-2	.	TGTGCCAGCAGCTTATCCCGGGAGGGGAACTATGGCTACACCTTC	CASSLSREGNYGYTF
TRBJ1-1	.	TRBV30	.	TGTGCCTGGCACAGTATCCGGAACACTGAAGCTTTCTTT	CAWHSIRNTEAFF
TRBJ2-2	.	TRBV6-6	TRBD1	TGTGCCAGCAGCTATACAGGGGGCCCGAACACCGGGGAGCTGTTTTTT	CASSYTGGPNTGELFF
TRBJ1-6	.	TRBV28	.	TGTGCCAGCAGTTTACCAGGGTCAATTCTTTCACCCCTCCACTTT	CASSLPGSILSPLHF
TRBJ1-3	.	TRBV19	TRBD1	TGTGCCAGTAGTAGGCGGACAGGGGGTATCGGAAACACCATATATTTT	CASSRRTGGIGNTIYF
TRBJ1-2	.	TRBV6-1	.	TGTGCCAGCAGTGAAGAAGTTAGGGCGGACAGTTTCTATGGCTACACCTTC	CASSEEVRADSFYGYTF
TRBJ2-2	few	TRBV7-8	.	TGTGCCAGCAGCTTAGTTTACGGGGAGCTGTTTTTT	CASSLVYGELFF
TRBJ2-3	.	TRBV9	TRBD2	TGTGCCAGCAGCGCCCCGACTAGCGGGGGGGCAGAAGATACGCAGTATTTT	CASSAPTSGGAEDTQYF
TRBJ2-3	.	TRBV9	TRBD1	TGTGCCAGCAGCGGACCGGGACAGAGCACAGATACGCAGTATTTT	CASSGPGQSTDTQYF
TRBJ1-1	.	TRBV18	.	TGTGCCAGCTCACCAACCTCGGGCACTGAAGCTTTCTTT	CASSPTSGTEAFF
TRBJ1-5	few	TRBV6-1	.	TGTGCCAGCAGTCGGAGCAATCAGCCCCAGCATTTT	CASSRSNQPQHF
TRBJ1-5	.	TRBV28	.	TGTGCCAGCAGTCCCGTTGGGGGGGCGGTTAGCAATCAGCCCCAGCATTTT	CASSPVGGAVSNQPQHF
TRBJ2-5	.	TRBV6-1	TRBD2	TGTGCCAGCAGCGAAACCTGGGGGGGAGAGACCCAGTACTTC	CASSETWGGETQYF
TRBJ2-1	few	TRBV18	TRBD2	TGTGCCAGCTCACCAAGGACTAGCGAATACAATGAGCAGTTCTTC	CASSPRTSEYNEQFF
TRBJ2-7	.	TRBV6-5	TRBD2	TGTGCCAGCACCAGGACTAGCGGGATTAACGAGCAGTACTTC	CASTRTSGINEQYF
TRBJ2-7	.	TRBV7-2	TRBD1	TGTGCCAGCAGCTTCTCGGGACAGGTCACCTACGAGCAGTACTTC	CASSFSGQVTYEQYF
TRBJ2-3	.	TRBV4-3	TRBD2	TGCGCCAGCAGCCAAGCCCCCAGCGGGGGGGCCTTCTGGCCAGATACGCAGTATTTT	CASSQAPSGGAFWPDTQYF
TRBJ2-5	.	TRBV28	.	TGTGCCAGCAGTTCTAGGGGAGAGACCCAGTACTTC	CASSSRGETQYF
TRBJ2-5	.	TRBV7-8	TRBD2	TGTGCCAGCAGCTTACAGCGGGGGAATTCTGAGACCCAGTACTTC	CASSLQRGNSETQYF
TRBJ2-7	.	TRBV5-4	.	TGTGCCAGCAGCTTCGTCGCGGGGGGGACAGGGGTCTGTAAGCAGTACTTC	CASSFVAGGTGVCKQYF
TRBJ2-1	.	TRBV27	.	TGTGCCAGCAGTTATGGGAGGTCTTCCTACAATGAGCAGTTCTTC	CASSYGRSSYNEQFF
TRBJ1-5	.	TRBV28	.	TGTGCCACCATGCAGGGAAGCAATCAGCCCCAGCATTTT	CATMQGSNQPQHF
TRBJ2-7	once	TRBV15	.	TGTGCCACCAGCAGAGACGGATACAGCTCCTACGAGCAGTACTTC	CATSRDGYSSYEQYF
TRBJ1-1	.	TRBV6-5	.	TGTGCCAGCAGTTACTCGATTGTTGGCGGCACTGAAGCTTTCTTT	CASSYSIVGGTEAFF
TRBJ1-1	.	TRBV9	.	TGTGCCAGCAGCGTCAGACCCGGGACAAATCAGATGAACACTGAAGCTTTCTTT	CASSVRPGTNQMNTEAFF
TRBJ1-1	.	TRBV5-1	.	TGCGCCACGGGGAGGGGGGATCGATTTACTGAAGCTTTCTTT	CATGRGDRFTEAFF
TRBJ2-5	.	TRBV5-1	.	TGCGCCAGCAGCACTCAGGTAGACGGGACCCAGTACTTC	CASSTQVDGTQYF
TRBJ2-5	.	TRBV27	.	TGTGCCAGCAGTACCCCGGGACACCAGAAAGAGACCCAGTACTTC	CASSTPGHQKETQYF